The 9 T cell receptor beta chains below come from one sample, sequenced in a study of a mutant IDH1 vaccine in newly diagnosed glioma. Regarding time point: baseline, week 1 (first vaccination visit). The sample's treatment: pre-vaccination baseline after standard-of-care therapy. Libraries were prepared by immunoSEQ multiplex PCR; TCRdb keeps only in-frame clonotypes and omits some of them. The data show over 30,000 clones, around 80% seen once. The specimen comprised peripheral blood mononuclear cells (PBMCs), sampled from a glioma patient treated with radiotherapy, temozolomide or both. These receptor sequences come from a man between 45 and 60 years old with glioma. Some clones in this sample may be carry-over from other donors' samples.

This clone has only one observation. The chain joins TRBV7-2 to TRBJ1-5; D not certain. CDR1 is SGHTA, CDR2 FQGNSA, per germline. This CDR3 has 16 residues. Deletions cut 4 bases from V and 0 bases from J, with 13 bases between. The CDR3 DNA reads TGTGCCAGCAGCTCCGGTAGCGTTTATAGCAATCAGCCCCAGCATTTT. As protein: CASSSGSVYSNQPQHF.

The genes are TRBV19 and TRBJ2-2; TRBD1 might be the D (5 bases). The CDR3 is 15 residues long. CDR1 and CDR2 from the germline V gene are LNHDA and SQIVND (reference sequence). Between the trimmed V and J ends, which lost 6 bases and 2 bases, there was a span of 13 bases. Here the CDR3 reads CASRRTLTNTGELFF. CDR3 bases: TGTGCCAGTAGACGGACACTAACCAACACCGGGGAGCTGTTTTTT. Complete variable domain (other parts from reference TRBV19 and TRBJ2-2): DGGITQSPKYLFRKEGQNVTLSCEQNLNHDAMYWYRQDPGQGLRLIYYSQIVNDFQKGDIAEGYSVSREKKESFPLTVTSAQKNPTAFYLCASRRTLTNTGELFFGEGSRLTVL.

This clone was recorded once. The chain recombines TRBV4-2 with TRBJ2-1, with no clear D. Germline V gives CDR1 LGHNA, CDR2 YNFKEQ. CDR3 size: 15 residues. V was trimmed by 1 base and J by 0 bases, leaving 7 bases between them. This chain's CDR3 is CASSQAVDSYNEQFF. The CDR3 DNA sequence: TGTGCCAGCAGCCAAGCGGTAGACTCCTACAATGAGCAGTTCTTC.

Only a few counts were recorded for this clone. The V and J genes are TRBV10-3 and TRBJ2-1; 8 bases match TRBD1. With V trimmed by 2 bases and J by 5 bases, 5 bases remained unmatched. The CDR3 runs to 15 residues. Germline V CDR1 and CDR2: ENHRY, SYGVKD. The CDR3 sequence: CAISEAGQGDNEQFF. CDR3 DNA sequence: TGTGCCATCAGTGAGGCAGGACAGGGAGACAATGAGCAGTTCTTC.

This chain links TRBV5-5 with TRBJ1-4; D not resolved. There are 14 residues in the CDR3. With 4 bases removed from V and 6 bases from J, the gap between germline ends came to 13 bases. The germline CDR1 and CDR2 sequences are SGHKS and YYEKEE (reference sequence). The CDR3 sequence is CASSLTGWDEKLFF. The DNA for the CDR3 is TGTGCCAGCAGCCTGACTGGCTGGGATGAAAAACTGTTTTTT.

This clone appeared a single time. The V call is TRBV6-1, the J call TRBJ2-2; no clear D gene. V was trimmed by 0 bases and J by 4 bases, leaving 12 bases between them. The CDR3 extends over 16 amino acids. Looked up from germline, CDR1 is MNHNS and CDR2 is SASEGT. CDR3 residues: CASSEALRVLTGELFF. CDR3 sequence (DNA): TGTGCCAGCAGTGAAGCGCTGCGAGTTCTCACCGGGGAGCTGTTTTTT.

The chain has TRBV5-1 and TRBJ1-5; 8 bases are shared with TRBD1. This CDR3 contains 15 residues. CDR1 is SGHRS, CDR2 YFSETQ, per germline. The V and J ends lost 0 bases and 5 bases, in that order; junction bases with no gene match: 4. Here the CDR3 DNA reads TGCGCCAGCAGCTTGGGGGGGACAGGACATCAGCCCCAGCATTTT. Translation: CASSLGGTGHQPQHF.

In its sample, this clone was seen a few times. The DNA of the CDR3 is TGTGCCAGCAGCCCTAGTAGCAATCAGCCCCAGCATTTT. Encoded protein: CASSPSSNQPQHF. The gene calls are TRBV27 and TRBJ1-5; D gene ambiguous. The CDR3 runs 13 residues. Per germline, CDR1 MNHEY and CDR2 SMNVEV (reference sequence). V shed 6 bases and J shed 0 bases, with 6 bases lying between them.

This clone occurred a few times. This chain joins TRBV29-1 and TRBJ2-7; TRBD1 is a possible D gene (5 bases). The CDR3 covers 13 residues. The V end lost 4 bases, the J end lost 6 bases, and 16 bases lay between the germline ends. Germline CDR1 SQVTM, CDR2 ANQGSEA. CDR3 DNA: TGCAGCGTTGTGGGGCCTTCTGTTCCCGAGCAGTACTTC. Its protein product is CSVVGPSVPEQYF.